These 28 T cell receptor beta chains were sequenced from one sample in a study of CD8 T cells in ankylosing spondylitis. One entry per CDR3 protein, called by TCRdb with MiXCR from the 5' RACE reads. In the table there are 250,000 or so distinct CDR3 sequences, more than 20% of which are singletons. Sequenced material: blood, either unsorted or a sorted T cell fraction (not recorded which). These receptors came from a male donor with ankylosing spondylitis or in good health (not recorded which).

The chain is built from TRBV20-1 and TRBJ2-2, with D maybe TRBD1 (6 bases). The germline CDR1 and CDR2 sequences are DFQATT and SNEGSKA (reference sequence). Trimming stripped 4 bases from V and 6 bases from J, with 12 bases between. The length of the CDR3 is 13 residues. For the CDR3, the DNA is TGCAGTGCTACGGGACATCACCCCGGGGAGCTGTTTTTT. Its protein product is CSATGHHPGELFF.

This clonotype has only a few counts. The chain recombines TRBV20-1 with TRBJ2-7; D may be TRBD1 (5 bases). The germline V and J ends were trimmed by 4 bases and 0 bases, with 10 bases remaining between them. The CDR3 sequence is 13 residues long. The germline CDR1 and CDR2 sequences are DFQATT and SNEGSKA (reference sequence). CDR3 in amino acids: CSAIRQSSYEQYF. CDR3 DNA: TGCAGTGCTATTAGACAGAGCTCCTACGAGCAGTACTTC.

The J gene is TRBJ2-1, the V gene TRBV4-1, with 9 bases identical to TRBD1. CDR3 length: 16 amino acids. Germline values: CDR1 MGHRA, CDR2 YSYEKL. J gave up 0 bases and V 3 bases, and 3 bases lay outside the gene matches. The CDR3 DNA reads TGCGCCAGCAGCCACAACAGGGGGCTCTCCTACAATGAGCAGTTCTTC. Encoded protein: CASSHNRGLSYNEQFF.

The table lists this clonotype with a count of one. V usage is TRBV15 and J usage is TRBJ2-7; the match to TRBD1 covers 8 bases. This CDR3 contains 14 residues. Germline assignment: CDR1 LNHNV and CDR2 YYDKDF (reference sequence). J gave up 2 bases and V 4 bases, and 4 bases lay outside the gene matches. The chain's CDR3 is CATSKRTGPYEQYF. CDR3 nucleotides: TGTGCCACCAGCAAACGGACAGGGCCCTACGAGCAGTACTTC.

This clonotype showed up many times. The chain combines TRBV20-1 with TRBJ2-1; weak D call: TRBD2 (7 bases). The CDR3 runs 15 residues. Germline assignment: CDR1 DFQATT and CDR2 SNEGSKA (reference sequence). V lost 1 base to trimming and J lost 6 bases, with 16 bases between them. The CDR3: CSARVGGAVVNEQFF. CDR3 nucleotide sequence: TGCAGTGCTAGAGTAGGGGGGGCCGTTGTCAATGAGCAGTTCTTC.

This clonotype has only a few counts. The V call is TRBV20-1, the J call TRBJ2-1; 8 bases fit TRBD1. This CDR3 has 13 amino acids. Germline V gives CDR1 DFQATT, CDR2 SNEGSKA (reference sequence). With V trimmed by 6 bases and J by 7 bases, 8 bases remained unmatched. CDR3: CSAERTGWNEQFF. The CDR3, as DNA: TGCAGTGCCGAACGGACAGGGTGGAATGAGCAGTTCTTC.

This sequence joins TRBV6-1 and TRBJ1-6; possible D gene TRBD1, 5 bases. Trimming left V 6 bases short and J 9 bases short, with 15 bases between. The CDR3 is 14 residues long. Germline V gene lookup returns CDR1 MNHNS and CDR2 SASEGT. CDR3 loop: CASRILGGVSPLHF. The CDR3 coding sequence is TGTGCCAGCAGAATCCTCGGGGGGGTTTCACCCCTCCACTTT.

J is TRBJ1-6 and V is TRBV6-1, with a tentative D call TRBD1 (6 bases). Germline values: CDR1 MNHNS, CDR2 SASEGT. The CDR3 length is 15 residues. Trimming took off 6 bases at V and 7 bases at J, with 16 bases between the two ends. The CDR3 sequence: CASSTTGFSNSPLHF. The CDR3 region has the DNA TGTGCCAGCAGCACCACAGGGTTTTCGAATTCACCCCTCCACTTT.

This clonotype was detected a few times. V gene TRBV10-3 combines with J gene TRBJ1-5; the D is unclear. CDR1 and CDR2 from the germline V gene are ENHRY and SYGVKD. V lost 10 bases and J 3 bases, leaving 16 bases between the germline ends. The CDR3 has 14 residues. DNA of the CDR3: TGTGCCACCCATGGGGAGGGTGACAATCAGCCCCAGCATTTT. Its translation is CATHGEGDNQPQHF.

J is TRBJ2-5 and V is TRBV12-3 or TRBV12-4, with D possibly being TRBD1 (6 bases). The CDR3 runs 16 residues. Trimming shortened V by 5 bases and J by 4 bases, and 20 bases separated the two germline ends. The chain's CDR3 is CASSLSPGTLRETQYF. CDR3 coding DNA: TGTGCCAGCAGTCTTTCGCCCGGGACACTAAGAGAGACCCAGTACTTC.

This clonotype showed up just a few times. This chain joins TRBV29-1 and TRBJ2-7; possibly TRBD2 for D (6 bases). The CDR3 is 12 residues long. Trimming cost V 7 bases and J 5 bases, with 15 bases left between them. The germline CDR1 and CDR2 sequences are SQVTM and ANQGSEA. For the CDR3, the DNA is TGCAGCGCCGATCGGGGGACTGACGAGCAGTACTTC. Translating it yields CSADRGTDEQYF.

The sample holds many counts of this clonotype. The chain is built from TRBV12-3 or TRBV12-4 and TRBJ2-3; D is perhaps TRBD2 (5 bases). This CDR3 is 12 amino acids long. V gave up 5 bases and J gave up 10 bases, with 13 bases separating them. The CDR3 nucleotides read TGTGCCAGCAGTCCTTTTGGGAGCTCGCAGTATTTT. Translated: CASSPFGSSQYF.

This clonotype was counted a single time. The missing conserved phenylalanine or tryptophan at the end of this CDR3 makes a read error likely. No DNA is shown, since the ends of the CDR3 on it are uncertain; the CDR3 is the one TCRdb lists. The rearrangement links TRBV2 to TRBJ2-7; the D segment call TRBD1 is taken from the table without a DNA check. The CDR3 comprises 12 residues, both ends counted. Germline CDR1 is SNHLY and CDR2 is FYNNEI. CDR3: CASSETRDRRAL.

This clonotype was seen a few times. This chain links TRBV12-3 or TRBV12-4 with TRBJ2-1; 13 bases line up with TRBD2. The CDR3 runs 18 residues. Germline trimming cut 2 bases from V and 7 bases from J; bases unmatched to any gene: 11. CDR3 region: CASSLSGLAGALNNEQFF. CDR3 nucleotide sequence: TGTGCCAGCAGTTTAAGCGGACTAGCGGGGGCCCTCAATAATGAGCAGTTCTTC.

CDR3 DNA: TGCAGTCCGGGAGGAGGGTCAGATACGCAGTATTTT. Translating gives CSPGGGSDTQYF. J is TRBJ2-3 and V is TRBV20-1, with 7 bases fitting TRBD2. The CDR3 covers 12 residues. The J segment lost 4 bases and the V segment lost 8 bases, leaving 6 bases of the junction unmatched. Germline V gene data show CDR1 as DFQATT and CDR2 as SNEGSKA (reference sequence).

Many counts were recorded for this clonotype. The chain combines TRBV20-1 with TRBJ2-7, with 11 bases aligning to TRBD2. CDR3 length: 13 residues. Germline loops: CDR1 DFQATT, CDR2 SNEGSKA (reference sequence). V was clipped by 5 bases and J by 4 bases; unmatched bases: 4. The CDR3 region has the DNA TGCAGTGCTGGTAGCGGGGGGGCGTACGAGCAGTACTTC. As protein: CSAGSGGAYEQYF.

Of note for this clonotype: A read error may explain this, as a much larger clone is one base away. The chain is built from TRBV5-5 and TRBJ2-1; D may be TRBD1 or TRBD2 (5 bases each). In germline, CDR1 is SGHKS, CDR2 YYEKEE (reference sequence). CDR3 size: 14 residues. This CDR3 reads CASGLSVRGDEQFF. For the CDR3, the DNA is TGTGCCAGCGGCTTATCGGTCCGAGGGGATGAGCAGTTCTTC.

This clonotype was observed many times. The CDR3 nucleotides are TGCAGCGTTGGAGACATGAGGGACATTCAGTACTTC. Protein product: CSVGDMRDIQYF. The chain couples TRBV29-1 to TRBJ2-4; TRBD2 might be the D (5 bases). The V and J ends lost 4 bases and 8 bases respectively, with 12 bases between them. The germline V gene encodes CDR1 SQVTM and CDR2 ANQGSEA. This CDR3 spans 12 amino acids.

This clonotype was recorded many times. The chain joins TRBV24-1 to TRBJ2-1; 12 bases are a match to TRBD2. Per the germline V gene, CDR1 is KGHDR and CDR2 is SFDVKD. This CDR3 comprises 16 residues. Trimming took 0 bases from V and 5 from J; bases not matched to a gene: 1. This CDR3 reads CATSDLTSGGNNEQFF. The CDR3 DNA sequence: TGTGCCACCAGTGATTTGACTAGCGGGGGGAACAATGAGCAGTTCTTC.

CDR3 sequence: CASSCVRTTTLSTDTQYF. Written as DNA, the CDR3 is TGTGCCAGCAGTTGTGTGAGGACAACCACCTTAAGCACAGATACGCAGTATTTT. V and J are TRBV12-3 or TRBV12-4 and TRBJ2-3; a weak D match, TRBD1 (5 bases). V was clipped by 4 bases and J by 0 bases, with 20 bases between them. The CDR3 is made up of 18 amino acids.

J is TRBJ2-3 and V is TRBV20-1; D gene ambiguous. CDR3 length: 15 amino acids. The V end was cut by 5 bases, the J end by 6 bases, with 21 bases between. The germline CDR1 and CDR2 sequences are DFQATT and SNEGSKA (reference sequence). CDR3 residues: CSAPRTAATADTQYF. The CDR3 nucleotides read TGCAGTGCTCCCCGCACGGCCGCAACAGCGGATACGCAGTATTTT.

The rearrangement uses TRBV6-2 or TRBV6-3 and TRBJ2-1, with TRBD2 matching 11 bases. Germline trimming cut 0 bases from V and 8 bases from J; bases unmatched to any gene: 9. In germline, CDR1 is MNHEY, CDR2 SVGEGT. CDR3 length: 17 residues. Here the CDR3 reads CASSYSNSGGALDEQFF. CDR3 nucleotide sequence: TGTGCCAGCAGTTACTCGAATAGCGGGGGGGCCTTGGATGAGCAGTTCTTC.

The chain combines TRBV6-4 with TRBJ2-5; D is uncertain. V gave up 3 bases and J gave up 3 bases, with 8 bases separating them. In germline, CDR1 is MRHNA, CDR2 SNTAGT. The CDR3 extends over 13 amino acids. This chain's CDR3 is CASSESGKETQYF. CDR3 bases: TGTGCCAGCAGTGAAAGTGGGAAAGAGACCCAGTACTTC.

This chain links TRBV18 with TRBJ1-4; D unclear. Germline CDR1 is KGHSH and CDR2 is LQKENI. CDR3 size: 15 residues. The V end was cut by 3 bases, the J end by 0 bases, with 8 bases between. CDR3 coding DNA: TGTGCCAGCTCACCCGGACGGGCAACTAATGAAAAACTGTTTTTT. It is translated as CASSPGRATNEKLFF.

The chain combines TRBV20-1 with TRBJ2-5; D might be TRBD1 or TRBD2, each matching 5 bases. Trimming cost V 1 base and J 5 bases, with 11 bases left between them. Per the germline V gene, CDR1 is DFQATT and CDR2 is SNEGSKA (reference sequence). The CDR3 has 13 amino acids. The CDR3 is CSARAWGMETQYF. CDR3 nucleotide sequence: TGCAGTGCTAGAGCCTGGGGGATGGAGACCCAGTACTTC.

At least ten counts were recorded for this clonotype. The chain links TRBV12-3 or TRBV12-4 to TRBJ2-5; D not resolved. The CDR3 spans 11 residues. Deletions cut 2 bases from V and 5 bases from J, with 3 bases between. This chain's CDR3 is CASSLFETQYF. The CDR3 DNA is TGTGCCAGCAGTTTATTTGAGACCCAGTACTTC.

This clonotype was observed at least ten times. The V call is TRBV21-1, the J call TRBJ2-7; the table's TRBD1 call for D was not verified on the DNA. TRBV21-1 is a pseudogene segment. The CDR3 runs to 16 residues. This chain's CDR3 is CASSKVYRGLIYEQYF. The DNA of the CDR3 is TGTGCCAGCAGCAAAGTGTACAGGGGGCTAATCTACGAGCAGTACTTC.

This clonotype was recorded at least ten times. The chain links TRBV7-9 to TRBJ1-5; possibly TRBD1 for D (5 bases). The germline V gene encodes CDR1 SEHNR and CDR2 FQNEAQ (reference sequence). CDR3 size: 14 residues. Trimming took 3 bases from V and 4 from J, leaving 10 bases between them. CDR3 bases: TGTGCCAGCAGCTTTTCCGGGGGGAATCAGCCCCAGCATTTT. Translation: CASSFSGGNQPQHF.